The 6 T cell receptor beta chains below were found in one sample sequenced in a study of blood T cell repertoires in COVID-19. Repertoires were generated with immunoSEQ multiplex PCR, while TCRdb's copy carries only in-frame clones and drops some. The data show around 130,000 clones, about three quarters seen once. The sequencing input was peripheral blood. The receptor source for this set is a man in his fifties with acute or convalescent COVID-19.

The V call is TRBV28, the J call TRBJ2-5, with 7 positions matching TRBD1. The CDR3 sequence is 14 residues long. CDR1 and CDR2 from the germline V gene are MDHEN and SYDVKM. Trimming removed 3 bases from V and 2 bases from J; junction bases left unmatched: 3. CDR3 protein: CASSFPGQQETQYF. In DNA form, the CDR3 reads TGTGCCAGCAGTTTTCCGGGACAGCAAGAGACCCAGTACTTC.

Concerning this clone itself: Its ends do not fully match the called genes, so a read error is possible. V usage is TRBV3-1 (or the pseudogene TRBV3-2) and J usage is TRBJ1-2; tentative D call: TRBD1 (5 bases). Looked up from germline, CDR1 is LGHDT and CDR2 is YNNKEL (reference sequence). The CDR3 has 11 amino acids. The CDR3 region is CASSLGAATCF. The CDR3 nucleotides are TGTGCCAGCAGCCTTGGGGCCGCTACATGCTTC.

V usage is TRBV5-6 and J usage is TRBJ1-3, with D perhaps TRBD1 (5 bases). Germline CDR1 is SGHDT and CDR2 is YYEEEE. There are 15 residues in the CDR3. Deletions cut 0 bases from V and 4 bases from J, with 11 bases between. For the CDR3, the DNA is TGTGCCAGCAGCTTGGGTCAGGGTCCCGGAAACACCATATATTTT. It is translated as CASSLGQGPGNTIYF. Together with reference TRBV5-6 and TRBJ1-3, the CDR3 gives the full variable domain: DAGVTQSPTHLIKTRGQQVTLRCSPKSGHDTVSWYQQALGQGPQFIFQYYEEEERQRGNFPDRFSGHQFPNYSSELNVNALLLGDSALYLCASSLGQGPGNTIYFGEGSWLTVV.

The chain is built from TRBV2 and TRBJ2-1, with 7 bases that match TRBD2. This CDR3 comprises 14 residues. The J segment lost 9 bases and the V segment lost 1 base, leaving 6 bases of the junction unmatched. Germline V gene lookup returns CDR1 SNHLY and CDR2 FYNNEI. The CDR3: CASSEGKGRGEQFF. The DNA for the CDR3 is TGTGCCAGCAGTGAAGGGAAGGGGAGGGGTGAGCAGTTCTTC.

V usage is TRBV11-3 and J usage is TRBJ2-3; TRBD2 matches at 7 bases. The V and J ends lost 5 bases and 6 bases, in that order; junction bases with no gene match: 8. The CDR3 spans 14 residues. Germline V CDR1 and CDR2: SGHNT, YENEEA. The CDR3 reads CASSRGTTSDTQYF. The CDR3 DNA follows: TGTGCCAGCAGCCGTGGGACTACATCTGATACGCAGTATTTT.

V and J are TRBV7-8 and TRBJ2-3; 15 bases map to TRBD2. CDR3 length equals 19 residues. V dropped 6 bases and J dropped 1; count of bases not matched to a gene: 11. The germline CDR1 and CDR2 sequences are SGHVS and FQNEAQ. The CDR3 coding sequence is TGTGCCAGCAGACCACATAGGACTAGCGGGGGGGCGGGCACAGATACGCAGTATTTT. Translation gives CASRPHRTSGGAGTDTQYF.